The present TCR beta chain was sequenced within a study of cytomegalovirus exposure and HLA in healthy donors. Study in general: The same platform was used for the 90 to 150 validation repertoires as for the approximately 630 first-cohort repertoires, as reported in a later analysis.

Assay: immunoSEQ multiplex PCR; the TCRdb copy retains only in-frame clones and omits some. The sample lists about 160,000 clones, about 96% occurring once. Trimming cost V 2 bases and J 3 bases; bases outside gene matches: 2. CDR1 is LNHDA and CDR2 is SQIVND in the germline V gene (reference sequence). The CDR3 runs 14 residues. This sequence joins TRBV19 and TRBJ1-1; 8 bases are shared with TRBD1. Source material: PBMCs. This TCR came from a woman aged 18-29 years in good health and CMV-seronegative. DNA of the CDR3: TGTGCCAGTAGTATACAGGGGGCTCACACTGAAGCTTTCTTT. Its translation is CASSIQGAHTEAFF. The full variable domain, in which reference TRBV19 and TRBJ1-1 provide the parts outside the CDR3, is DGGITQSPKYLFRKEGQNVTLSCEQNLNHDAMYWYRQDPGQGLRLIYYSQIVNDFQKGDIAEGYSVSREKKESFPLTVTSAQKNPTAFYLCASSIQGAHTEAFFGQGTRLTVV.